This TCR beta chain was retrieved from a study of T cells in Graves' hyperthyroidism and ophthalmopathy. Hyperthyroidism in the patients, aged 18 to 65, was newly diagnosed and under 2 months in duration. Researchers amplified the TCR beta CDR3 regions from RNA transcripts. The HTBI set primed first-round TCR CDR3 RT-PCR. TCRdb ran MiXCR on the multiplex PCR reads and lists one entry per CDR3 protein. The table has about 360,000 distinct CDR3 sequences, approximately 14% seen once. This clonotype appeared a few times. The V gene's germline CDR1 is MGHRA and CDR2 YSYEKL. The CDR3 has 16 residues. The V gene lost 1 base and the J gene lost 6 bases, with 18 bases spanning the gap.

The sequenced material came from blood. V usage is TRBV4-1 and J usage is TRBJ2-5; D assignment may be TRBD1 or TRBD2 (6 bases each). This receptor was identified in a woman aged 18-29 years with Graves' hyperthyroidism that later progressed to Graves' ophthalmopathy. The CDR3 region has the DNA TGCGCCAGCAGCCAAGGTCGGGGGCGACCGCGGCAGACCCAGTACTTC. Protein: CASSQGRGRPRQTQYF.